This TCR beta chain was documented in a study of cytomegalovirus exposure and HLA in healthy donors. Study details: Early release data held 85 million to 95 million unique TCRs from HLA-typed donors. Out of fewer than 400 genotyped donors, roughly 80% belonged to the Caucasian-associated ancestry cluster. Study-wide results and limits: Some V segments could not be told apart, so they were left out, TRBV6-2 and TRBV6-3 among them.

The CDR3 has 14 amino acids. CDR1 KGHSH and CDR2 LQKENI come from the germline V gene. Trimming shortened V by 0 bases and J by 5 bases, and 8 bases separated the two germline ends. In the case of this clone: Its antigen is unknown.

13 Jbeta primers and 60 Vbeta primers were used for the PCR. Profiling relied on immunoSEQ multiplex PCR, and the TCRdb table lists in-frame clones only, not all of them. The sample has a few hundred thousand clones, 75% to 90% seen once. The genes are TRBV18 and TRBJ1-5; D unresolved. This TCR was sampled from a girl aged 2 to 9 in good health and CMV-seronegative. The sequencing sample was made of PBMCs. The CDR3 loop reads CASSPPNTDQPQHF. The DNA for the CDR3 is TGTGCCAGCTCACCACCCAATACTGATCAGCCCCAGCATTTT. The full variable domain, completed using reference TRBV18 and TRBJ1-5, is NAGVMQNPRHLVRRRGQEARLRCSPMKGHSHVYWYRQLPEEGLKFMVYLQKENIIDESGMPKERFSAEFPKEGPSILRIQQVVRGDSAAYFCASSPPNTDQPQHFGDGTRLSIL.